This T cell receptor (beta chain) emerged from a study of response to subunit inactivated influenza vaccine. Study-wide points: That few new T cells are recruited by each seasonal influenza vaccination was the authors' suggestion.

This clonotype showed up just a few times. Its specificity is unknown. This CDR3 is built from 13 residues. Germline CDR1 reads SGHVS; CDR2 reads FNYEAQ. V lost 2 bases and J lost 6, with 7 bases in between. Using its own MiXCR run on the RT-PCR reads, TCRdb lists one record per CDR3 protein. Here the sample spans more than 700,000 distinct CDR3 sequences, about 20% being singletons. The sequence was obtained from a man between 45 and 60 years old who received an inactivated influenza vaccine. This specimen consisted of PBMCs from blood, obtained 4 to 6 days after vaccination. The genes are TRBV7-6 and TRBJ2-2, with D uncertain. The CDR3 region has the DNA TGTGCCAGCAGCTTATTTTTCGCCGGGGAGCTGTTTTTT. This sequence encodes CASSLFFAGELFF.